This T cell receptor beta chain was retrieved from a study of neurological immune-mediated disorders. Time point reported: longitudinal time-point 1 (baseline). TCRdb re-called the 5' RACE reads with MiXCR, one entry per CDR3 protein. In the table there are 35,000 or so distinct CDR3 sequences, more than 3% of which are singletons. This clonotype showed up many times. Its target is not known. Study-wide findings and caveats: HTLV-1-associated myelopathy had the most TCR clonal expansion, and multiple sclerosis had the least, less than healthy controls. When the repertoires were grouped phylogenetically, those of 18 of the 34 multiple sclerosis patients came together in a single cluster of related CDR3 sequences, which points to a possible repertoire-level signature.

The CDR3 is 16 residues long. Germline assignment: CDR1 DFQATT and CDR2 SNEGSKA (reference sequence). V lost 2 bases and J 1 base, leaving 15 bases between the germline ends. The TCR sequence derives from a woman between 55 and 75 years old with multiple sclerosis. This sequence joins TRBV20-1 and TRBJ1-5; D is ambiguous. Sequenced sample: PBMCs. The CDR3 DNA sequence: TGCAGTGCTAGATTAGGGAGACATGGCAGCAATCAGCCCCAGCATTTT. Amino acids: CSARLGRHGSNQPQHF.